This T cell receptor beta chain was found in a study of PD-1 blockade in classical Hodgkin lymphoma. The overall study: Patients were dosed intravenously with nivolumab at 3 mg/kg every 2 weeks.

Clones were sequenced by immunoSEQ multiplex PCR, and TCRdb holds only the in-frame ones, with some missing. Altogether 5,000 to 6,500 clones are present, roughly 63% being singletons, with the ten largest covering about 64%. In regard to this clone: The antigen is undetermined.

Notes on the study in general: Relative to healthy donors, newly diagnosed patients reportedly had lower baseline TCR diversity, which was reported as lower still in relapsed/refractory patients. By cycle point C4D1, TCR diversity had risen significantly in CD4+ cells (but not CD8+ cells).

Each patient's relapse followed autologous stem cell transplantation, and brentuximab vedotin exposure varied. V lost 2 bases to trimming and J lost 3 bases, with 10 bases between them. Per the germline V gene, CDR1 is KGHSH and CDR2 is LQKENI. The CDR3 sequence is 14 residues long. The specimen comprised peripheral blood mononuclear cells (PBMCs), sampled at baseline. The chain is built from TRBV18 and TRBJ1-1; D perhaps matches TRBD1 (6 bases). The sequence was collected from a human donor with classical Hodgkin lymphoma. The CDR3 here is CASSPGGGHTEAFF. CDR3 coding DNA: TGTGCCAGCTCACCAGGGGGGGGCCACACTGAAGCTTTCTTT.